Presented here are 9 T cell receptor beta chains from one specimen sequenced in a study of T-cell memory formation after mild COVID-19. One entry per CDR3 protein results from TCRdb running MiXCR on the 5' RACE reads. The sample lists 450,000 or so distinct CDR3 sequences; 20% to 25% were seen once. The sequenced material came from PBMCs or a T cell subset sorted from them (not recorded which). These receptors were collected from an adult woman who had mild COVID-19 (a few samples of this study predate the infection). Cell type and time point are not known.

The chain employs TRBV18 and TRBJ1-1; D perhaps matches TRBD1 (5 bases). Per the germline V gene, CDR1 is KGHSH and CDR2 is LQKENI. This CDR3 has 15 amino acids. Trimming pared 8 bases from V and 0 bases from J, leaving 16 bases between. DNA for the CDR3: TGTGCCAGCACCACAGGTAGCCTCATGAACACTGAAGCTTTCTTT. It translates to CASTTGSLMNTEAFF.

In its sample, this clonotype was seen many times. The rearrangement links TRBV7-3 to TRBJ2-3; possibly TRBD2 for D (5 bases). The V gene lost 4 bases and the J gene lost 5 bases, with 19 bases spanning the gap. Germline CDR1 SGHTA, CDR2 FQGTGA. The CDR3 length is 16 residues. The CDR3 spells CASSSGLRRAVDTQYF. The CDR3 DNA is TGTGCCAGCAGCTCCGGATTGAGGCGGGCGGTAGATACGCAGTATTTT.

There are a few counts of this clonotype. The V call is TRBV7-3, the J call TRBJ2-6; 7 nucleotides align to TRBD1. The V gene end was trimmed by 5 bases and the J gene end by 2 bases; junction bases not matched to a gene: 3. This CDR3 region has 15 residues. Per germline, CDR1 SGHTA and CDR2 FQGTGA. The CDR3 nucleotides are TGTGCCAGCAGCAACGACAGGGCTGGGGCCAACGTCCTGACTTTC. The encoded protein is CASSNDRAGANVLTF. Looking up the rest from reference TRBV7-3 and TRBJ2-6 gives the full variable domain: GAGVSQTPSNKVTEKGKYVELRCDPISGHTALYWYRQSLGQGPEFLIYFQGTGAADDSGLPNDRFFAVRPEGSVSTLKIQRTERGDSAVYLCASSNDRAGANVLTFGAGSRLTVL.

Only a few counts were recorded for this clonotype. The chain recombines TRBV4-1 with TRBJ2-7, with D possibly being TRBD2 (5 bases). Germline assignment: CDR1 MGHRA and CDR2 YSYEKL. CDR3 length: 16 amino acids. V was trimmed by 0 bases and J by 3 bases, leaving 15 bases between them. The CDR3 loop is CASSQDQGPGYYEQYF. The CDR3, as DNA: TGCGCCAGCAGCCAAGATCAAGGACCGGGGTACTACGAGCAGTACTTC.

The genes are TRBV20-1 and TRBJ2-4; no definite D call. Trimming left V 0 bases short and J 3 bases short, with 9 bases between. The CDR3 spans 14 residues. Looked up from germline, CDR1 is DFQATT and CDR2 is SNEGSKA (reference sequence). CDR3 coding DNA: TGCAGTGCTAGAGAAGGAGCTTACAAAAACATTCAGTACTTC. Protein product: CSAREGAYKNIQYF.

V and J are TRBV7-8 and TRBJ2-5, with 9 bases identical to TRBD2. This CDR3 comprises 16 residues. From germline, CDR1 is SGHVS and CDR2 FQNEAQ. The V segment lost 0 bases and the J segment 4 bases; nucleotides outside the gene matches: 6. The CDR3 region is CASSLAGLAGRETQYF. The CDR3 bases are TGTGCCAGCAGCTTAGCCGGGCTAGCGGGGCGAGAGACCCAGTACTTC.

A few counts support this clonotype. The J gene is TRBJ2-3, the V gene TRBV7-8; D is uncertain. This CDR3 has 17 amino acids. V was shortened by 1 base and J by 2 bases, with 16 bases between the two germline ends. From germline, CDR1 is SGHVS and CDR2 FQNEAQ. Here the CDR3 reads CASSLGTEAVLTDTQYF. DNA for the CDR3: TGTGCCAGCAGCTTAGGGACCGAGGCGGTTCTCACAGATACGCAGTATTTT. The whole variable domain, filled in from reference TRBV7-8 and TRBJ2-3, reads GAGVSQSPRYKVAKRGQDVALRCDPISGHVSLFWYQQALGQGPEFLTYFQNEAQLDKSGLPSDRFFAERPEGSVSTLKIQRTQQEDSAVYLCASSLGTEAVLTDTQYFGPGTRLTVL.

The chain couples TRBV18 to TRBJ2-1, with TRBD2 identical over 8 bases. The trim removed 2 bases at V and 8 bases at J, leaving 8 bases unmatched. Germline CDR1 KGHSH, CDR2 LQKENI. The CDR3 totals 15 residues. CDR3 sequence: CASSPWDSGTDEQFF. CDR3 DNA sequence: TGTGCCAGCTCACCATGGGATAGCGGGACGGATGAGCAGTTCTTC.

This clonotype showed up just a few times. This sequence joins TRBV7-2 and TRBJ2-7; no reliable D call. V was cut by 1 base and J by 5 bases, with 9 bases left in between. The CDR3 length is 13 residues. Germline CDR1 reads SGHTA; CDR2 reads FQGNSA. CDR3 in DNA: TGTGCCAGCAGCTTAGAGGGCCCCGACGAGCAGTACTTC. Amino acids: CASSLEGPDEQYF.